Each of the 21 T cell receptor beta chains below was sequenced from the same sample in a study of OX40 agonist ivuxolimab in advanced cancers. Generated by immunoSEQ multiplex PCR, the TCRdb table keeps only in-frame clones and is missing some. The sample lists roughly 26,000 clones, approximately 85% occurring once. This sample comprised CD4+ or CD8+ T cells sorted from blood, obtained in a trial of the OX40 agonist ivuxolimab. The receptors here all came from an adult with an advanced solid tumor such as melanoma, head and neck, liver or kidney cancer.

CDR3: CAISEDVTEAFF. The CDR3 DNA is TGTGCCATCAGTGAGGACGTGACTGAAGCTTTCTTT. The chain links TRBV10-3 to TRBJ1-1; D gene ambiguous. Trimming left V 2 bases short and J 5 bases short, with 6 bases between. Germline CDR1 and CDR2: ENHRY and SYGVKD. The CDR3 contains 12 residues.

Written as DNA, the CDR3 is TGTGCCAGCAGCCAAGATTCGGGACAGGGGGCCTACAATGAGCAGTTCTTC. Residues: CASSQDSGQGAYNEQFF. The chain links TRBV4-2 to TRBJ2-1; 11 bases fit TRBD1. CDR3 size: 17 residues. Germline V gene sequence: CDR1 LGHNA, CDR2 YNFKEQ. V was clipped by 0 bases and J by 2 bases; unmatched bases: 3.

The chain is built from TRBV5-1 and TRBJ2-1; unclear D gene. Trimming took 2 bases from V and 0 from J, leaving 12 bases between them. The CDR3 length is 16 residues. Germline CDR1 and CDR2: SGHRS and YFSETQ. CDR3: CASSLSRPRSYNEQFF. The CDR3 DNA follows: TGCGCCAGCAGCTTATCCAGGCCCCGCTCCTACAATGAGCAGTTCTTC.

In DNA form, the CDR3 reads TGTGCCAGCAGCTTCCTCCGGGACTACGAGCAGTACTTC. Translating gives CASSFLRDYEQYF. This chain joins TRBV5-4 and TRBJ2-7, with D maybe TRBD2 (5 bases). Germline values: CDR1 SGHNT, CDR2 YYREEE (reference sequence). V was pared by 2 bases and J by 3 bases, with 9 bases between. The CDR3 consists of 13 residues.

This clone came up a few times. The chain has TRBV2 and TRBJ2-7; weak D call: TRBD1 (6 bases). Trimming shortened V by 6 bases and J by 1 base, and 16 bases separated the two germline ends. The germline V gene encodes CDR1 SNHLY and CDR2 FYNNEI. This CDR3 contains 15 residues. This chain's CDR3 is CASRARGRGSYEQYF. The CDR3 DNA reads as TGTGCCAGCAGGGCTAGGGGCAGGGGATCCTACGAGCAGTACTTC.

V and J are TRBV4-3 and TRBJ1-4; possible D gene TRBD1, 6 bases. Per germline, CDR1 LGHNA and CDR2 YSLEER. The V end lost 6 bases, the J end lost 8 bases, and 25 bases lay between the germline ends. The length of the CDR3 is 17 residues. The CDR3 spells CASSPQPPTQGGEKLFF. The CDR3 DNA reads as TGCGCCAGCAGTCCCCAACCTCCCACACAGGGAGGCGAAAAACTGTTTTTT.

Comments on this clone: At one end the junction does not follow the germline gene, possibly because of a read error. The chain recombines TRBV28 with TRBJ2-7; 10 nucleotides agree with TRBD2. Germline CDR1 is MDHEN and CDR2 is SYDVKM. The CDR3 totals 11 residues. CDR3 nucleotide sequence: TGTGCCAGCAGTGCCGGACTAGCGGCGACTTTC. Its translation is CASSAGLAATF.

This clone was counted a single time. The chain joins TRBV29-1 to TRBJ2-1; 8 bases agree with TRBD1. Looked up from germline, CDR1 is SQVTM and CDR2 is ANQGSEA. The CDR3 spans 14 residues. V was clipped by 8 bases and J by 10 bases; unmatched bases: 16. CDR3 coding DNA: TGCAGCACTGGCACCAGGGGGCCCTACTTCGAGCAGTTCTTC. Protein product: CSTGTRGPYFEQFF.

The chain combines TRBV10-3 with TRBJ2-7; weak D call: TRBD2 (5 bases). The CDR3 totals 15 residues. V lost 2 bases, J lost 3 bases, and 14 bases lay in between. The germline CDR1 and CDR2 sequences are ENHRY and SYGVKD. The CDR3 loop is CAISERTRLNYEQYF. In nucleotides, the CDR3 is TGTGCCATCAGTGAGCGAACTAGGCTTAACTACGAGCAGTACTTC.

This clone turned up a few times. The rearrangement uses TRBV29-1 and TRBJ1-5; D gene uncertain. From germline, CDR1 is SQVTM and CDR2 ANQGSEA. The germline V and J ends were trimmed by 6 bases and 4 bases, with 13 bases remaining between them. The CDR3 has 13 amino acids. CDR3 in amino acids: CSVKAGRNQPQHF. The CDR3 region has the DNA TGCAGCGTCAAGGCGGGGAGAAATCAGCCCCAGCATTTT.

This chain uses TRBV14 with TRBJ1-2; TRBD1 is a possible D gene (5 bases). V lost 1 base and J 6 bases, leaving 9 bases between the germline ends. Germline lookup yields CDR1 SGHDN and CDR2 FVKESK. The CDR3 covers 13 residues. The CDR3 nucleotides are TGTGCCAGCAGCCAAGTTTGGGGGGATGGCTACACCTTC. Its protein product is CASSQVWGDGYTF.

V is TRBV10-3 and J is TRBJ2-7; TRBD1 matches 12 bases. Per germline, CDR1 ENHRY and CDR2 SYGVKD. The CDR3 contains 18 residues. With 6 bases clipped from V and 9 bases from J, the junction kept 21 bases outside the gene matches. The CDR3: CAISPTPSTGTGGAVQYF. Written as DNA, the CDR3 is TGTGCCATCAGCCCCACCCCCTCAACCGGGACAGGGGGCGCAGTGCAGTACTTC.

The CDR3 DNA reads TGTGCCAGAAGCCCGAGAGGGACTAGCGGGCGGGATGAGCAGTTCTTC. It translates to CARSPRGTSGRDEQFF. The chain uses TRBV7-5 and TRBJ2-1; the table's D call, TRBD2, has no DNA check behind it. TRBV7-5 is reported as a pseudogene. The length of the CDR3 is 16 residues.

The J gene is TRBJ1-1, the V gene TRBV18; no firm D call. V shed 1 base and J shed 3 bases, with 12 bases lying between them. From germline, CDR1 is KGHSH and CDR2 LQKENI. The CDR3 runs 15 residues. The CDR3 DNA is TGTGCCAGCTCACCACGAGAGGGCAGAGACACTGAAGCTTTCTTT. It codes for CASSPREGRDTEAFF.

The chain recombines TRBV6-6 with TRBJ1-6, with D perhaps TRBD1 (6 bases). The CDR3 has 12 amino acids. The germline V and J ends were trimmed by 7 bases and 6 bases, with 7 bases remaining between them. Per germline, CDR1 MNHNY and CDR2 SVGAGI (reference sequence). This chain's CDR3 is CASNRANSPLHF. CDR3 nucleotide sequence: TGTGCCAGCAACAGGGCTAATTCACCCCTCCACTTT.

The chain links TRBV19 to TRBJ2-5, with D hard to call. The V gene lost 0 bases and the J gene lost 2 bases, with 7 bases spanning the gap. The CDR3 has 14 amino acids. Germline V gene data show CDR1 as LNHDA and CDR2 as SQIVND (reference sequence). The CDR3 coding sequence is TGTGCCAGTAGTATAGATGACGGTCAAGAGACCCAGTACTTC. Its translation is CASSIDDGQETQYF.

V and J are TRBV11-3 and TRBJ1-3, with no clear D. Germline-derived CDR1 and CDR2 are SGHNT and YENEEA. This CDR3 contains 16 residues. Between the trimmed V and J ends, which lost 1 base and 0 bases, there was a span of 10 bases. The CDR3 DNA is TGTGCCAGCAGCTTAGTTCTGGGGAGCTCTGGAAACACCATATATTTT. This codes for CASSLVLGSSGNTIYF.

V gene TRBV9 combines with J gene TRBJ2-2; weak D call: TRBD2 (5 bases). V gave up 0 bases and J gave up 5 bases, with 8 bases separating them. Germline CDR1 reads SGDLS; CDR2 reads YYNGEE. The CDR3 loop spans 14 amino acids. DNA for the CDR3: TGTGCCAGCAGCGTAGGTCGGGGTACCGGGGAGCTGTTTTTT. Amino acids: CASSVGRGTGELFF.

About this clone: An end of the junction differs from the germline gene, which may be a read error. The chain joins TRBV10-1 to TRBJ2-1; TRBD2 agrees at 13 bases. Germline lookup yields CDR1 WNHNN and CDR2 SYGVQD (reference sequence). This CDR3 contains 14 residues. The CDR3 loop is CASSPGLAGVGAVF. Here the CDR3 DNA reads TGCGCCAGCAGTCCCGGACTAGCGGGAGTGGGGGCGGTCTTC.

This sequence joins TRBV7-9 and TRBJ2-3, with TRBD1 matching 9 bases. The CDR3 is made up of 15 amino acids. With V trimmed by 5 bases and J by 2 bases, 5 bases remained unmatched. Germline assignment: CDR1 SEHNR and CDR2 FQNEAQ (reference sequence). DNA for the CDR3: TGTGCCAGCAGCCAAGGACAGGGGATCACAGATACGCAGTATTTT. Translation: CASSQGQGITDTQYF.

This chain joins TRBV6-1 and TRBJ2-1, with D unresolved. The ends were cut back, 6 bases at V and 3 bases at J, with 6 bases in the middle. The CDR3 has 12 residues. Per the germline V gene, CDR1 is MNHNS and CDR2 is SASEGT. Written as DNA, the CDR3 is TGTGCCAGCAGAATTAACTACAATGAGCAGTTCTTC. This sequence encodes CASRINYNEQFF.